The 14 T cell receptor beta chains below were found in one sample sequenced in a study of blood T cell repertoires in COVID-19 (dated by TCRdb to about 2020). Library preparation used the immunoSEQ multiplex PCR assay. TCRdb's version of the immuneACCESS table is confined to in-frame rearrangements and falls short of the full clone set. An unresolved V gene accounts for under half of the shortfall where checked; the remainder is of unknown origin. This sample holds roughly 56,000 clones; nearly 95% were observed only once. The ten largest make up 4.6% of the sample. Input material: peripheral blood. The receptors here all came from a man in his fifties with active COVID-19.

The gene calls are TRBV4-1 and TRBJ2-1; 9 bases align to TRBD1. Germline V gene data show CDR1 as MGHRA and CDR2 as YSYEKL. V trimming: 4 bases; J trimming: 4 bases; junction bases outside the gene matches: 17. The CDR3 sequence is 19 residues long. DNA of the CDR3: TGCGCCAGCAGCCCGATGGGACTATTCGGACAGGGGACTTACAATGAGCAGTTCTTC. Translation gives CASSPMGLFGQGTYNEQFF.

The chain couples TRBV5-4 to TRBJ2-7, with D possibly being TRBD1 (5 bases). Germline V gene sequence: CDR1 SGHNT, CDR2 YYREEE (reference sequence). The V end was cut by 3 bases, the J end by 4 bases, with 20 bases between. This CDR3 has 16 amino acids. CDR3 nucleotides: TGTGCCAGCAGCTGGCCAATGACAGAGCTTGGTTACGAGCAGTACTTC. This codes for CASSWPMTELGYEQYF.

The V and J genes are TRBV4-1 and TRBJ1-2, with 7 bases identical to TRBD1. V trimming: 6 bases; J trimming: 2 bases; junction bases outside the gene matches: 3. The CDR3 runs to 13 residues. The germline V gene has CDR1 MGHRA and CDR2 YSYEKL. The DNA of the CDR3 is TGCGCCAGCAGGCCGACAGGGAACTATGGCTACACCTTC. Translated, it gives CASRPTGNYGYTF.

The chain joins TRBV5-1 to TRBJ2-5; no clear D gene. The CDR3 contains 12 residues. Germline lookup yields CDR1 SGHRS and CDR2 YFSETQ. V was shortened by 2 bases and J by 5 bases, with 7 bases between the two germline ends. CDR3 loop: CASSLREETQYF. The CDR3 DNA reads as TGCGCCAGCAGCTTAAGAGAGGAGACCCAGTACTTC.

This chain links TRBV6-1 with TRBJ2-1; TRBD1 is a possible D gene (5 bases). V was trimmed by 3 bases and J by 5 bases, leaving 26 bases between them. Per the germline V gene, CDR1 is MNHNS and CDR2 is SASEGT. The CDR3 spans 19 residues. DNA of the CDR3: TGTGCCAGCAGTGACCGGGTGGTAGGGGTCTTTCGCAGGCACAATGAGCAGTTCTTC. It is translated as CASSDRVVGVFRRHNEQFF.

The chain has TRBV5-1 and TRBJ1-1; D call uncertain. The CDR3 runs 16 residues. Trimming left V 0 bases short and J 0 bases short, with 12 bases between. Per the germline V gene, CDR1 is SGHRS and CDR2 is YFSETQ. The CDR3 DNA is TGCGCCAGCAGCTTGGCCCCATCCATCATGAACACTGAAGCTTTCTTT. Protein product: CASSLAPSIMNTEAFF.

The rearrangement links TRBV2 to TRBJ2-1; 7 bases fit TRBD1. The CDR3 runs 16 residues. CDR1 and CDR2 from the germline V gene are SNHLY and FYNNEI. V was clipped by 6 bases and J by 3 bases; unmatched bases: 11. CDR3 in DNA: TGTGCCAGCAGGGCCGACCGGGACAGATACTACAATGAGCAGTTCTTC. Translating it yields CASRADRDRYYNEQFF.

This chain connects TRBV28 to TRBJ2-5; tentatively, D is TRBD2 (5 bases). The CDR3 length is 20 residues. V lost 3 bases to trimming and J lost 3 bases, with 29 bases between them. Per the germline V gene, CDR1 is MDHEN and CDR2 is SYDVKM. CDR3 DNA sequence: TGTGCCAGCAGTTTTGGTGTGGTTATCGGCAAACGGAGGCGTGAAGAGACCCAGTACTTC. It specifies CASSFGVVIGKRRREETQYF.

This rearrangement joins TRBV11-3 to TRBJ2-2, with 8 bases identical to TRBD2. With V trimmed by 4 bases and J by 5 bases, 9 bases remained unmatched. Germline CDR1 SGHNT, CDR2 YENEEA. CDR3 size: 16 residues. The CDR3 DNA reads TGTGCCAGCAGCTCCGGACTAGCAGAAGATACCGGGGAGCTGTTTTTT. Translation gives CASSSGLAEDTGELFF.

The genes are TRBV7-9 and TRBJ1-1; the match to TRBD1 covers 7 bases. There are 12 residues in the CDR3. Germline trimming cut 5 bases from V and 4 bases from J; bases unmatched to any gene: 1. CDR1 and CDR2 from the germline V gene are SEHNR and FQNEAQ (reference sequence). CDR3 in DNA: TGTGCCAGCAGCCGGGACAGCACTGAAGCTTTCTTT. It encodes CASSRDSTEAFF.

V gene TRBV6-6 combines with J gene TRBJ1-2, with D tentatively TRBD1 (5 bases). The CDR3 extends over 13 amino acids. The germline CDR1 and CDR2 sequences are MNHNY and SVGAGI (reference sequence). V was shortened by 9 bases and J by 2 bases, with 13 bases between the two germline ends. For the CDR3, the DNA is TGTGCCAGTACAAAACAGGAAAACTATGGCTACACCTTC. Amino acids: CASTKQENYGYTF.

The genes are TRBV9 and TRBJ2-3; D uncertain. Germline CDR1 SGDLS, CDR2 YYNGEE. Trimming pared 0 bases from V and 3 bases from J, leaving 20 bases between. This CDR3 has 18 residues. The CDR3 loop reads CASSVGASTRAHTDTQYF. The CDR3 DNA reads as TGTGCCAGCAGCGTAGGGGCCTCCACCCGAGCCCATACAGATACGCAGTATTTT. The full variable domain, with the rest looked up from reference TRBV9 and TRBJ2-3, is DSGVTQTPKHLITATGQRVTLRCSPRSGDLSVYWYQQSLDQGLQFLIQYYNGEERAKGNILERFSAQQFPDLHSELNLSSLELGDSALYFCASSVGASTRAHTDTQYFGPGTRLTVL.

The rearrangement links TRBV6-1 to TRBJ1-5, with D unclear. CDR3 length: 14 residues. The ends were cut back, 2 bases at V and 6 bases at J, with 11 bases in the middle. Per the germline V gene, CDR1 is MNHNS and CDR2 is SASEGT. This CDR3 is CASSENPGTQPQHF. CDR3 sequence (DNA): TGTGCCAGCAGTGAAAACCCAGGTACTCAGCCCCAGCATTTT.

V gene TRBV7-6 combines with J gene TRBJ2-3, with a weak D call TRBD1 (6 bases). Germline CDR1 and CDR2: SGHVS and FNYEAQ. The CDR3 runs 15 residues. Trimming shortened V by 2 bases and J by 3 bases, and 12 bases separated the two germline ends. CDR3 in amino acids: CASSLLGHRTDTQYF. CDR3 sequence (DNA): TGTGCCAGCAGCTTATTGGGACACAGAACAGATACGCAGTATTTT.